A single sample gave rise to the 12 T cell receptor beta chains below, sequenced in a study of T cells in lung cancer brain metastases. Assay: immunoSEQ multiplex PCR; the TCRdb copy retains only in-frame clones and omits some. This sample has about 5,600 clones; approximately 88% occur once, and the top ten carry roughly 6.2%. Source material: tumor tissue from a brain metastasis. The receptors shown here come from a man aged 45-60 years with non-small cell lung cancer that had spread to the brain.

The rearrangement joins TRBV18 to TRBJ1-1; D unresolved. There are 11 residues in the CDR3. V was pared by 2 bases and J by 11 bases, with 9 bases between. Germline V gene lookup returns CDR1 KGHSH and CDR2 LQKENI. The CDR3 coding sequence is TGTGCCAGCTCACCAGAAAGCGGGGCTTTCTTT. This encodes CASSPESGAFF.

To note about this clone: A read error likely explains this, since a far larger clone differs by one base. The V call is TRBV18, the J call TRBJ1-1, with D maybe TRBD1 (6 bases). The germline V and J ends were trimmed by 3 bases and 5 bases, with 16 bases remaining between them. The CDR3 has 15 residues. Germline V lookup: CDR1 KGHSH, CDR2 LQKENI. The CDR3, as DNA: TGTGCCAGCTCACCCGGGACAAGGGGCTGGACTGAAGCTTTCTTT. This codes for CASSPGTRGWTEAFF.

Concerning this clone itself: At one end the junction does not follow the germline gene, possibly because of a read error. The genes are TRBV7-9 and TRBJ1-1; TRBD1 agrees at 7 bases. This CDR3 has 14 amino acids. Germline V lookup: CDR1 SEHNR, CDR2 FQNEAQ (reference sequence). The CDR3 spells CASSFSQGTAEASF. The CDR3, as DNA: TGTGCCAGCAGCTTCTCACAGGGGACGGCTGAAGCTTCCTTT.

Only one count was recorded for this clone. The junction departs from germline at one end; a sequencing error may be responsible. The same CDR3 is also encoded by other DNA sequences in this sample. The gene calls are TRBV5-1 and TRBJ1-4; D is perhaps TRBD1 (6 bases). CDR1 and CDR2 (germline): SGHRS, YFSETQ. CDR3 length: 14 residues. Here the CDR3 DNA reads TGCGCCAGCAGCCTGGGCAGGGGTAATGAAAAACTATTTTTT. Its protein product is CASSLGRGNEKLFF.

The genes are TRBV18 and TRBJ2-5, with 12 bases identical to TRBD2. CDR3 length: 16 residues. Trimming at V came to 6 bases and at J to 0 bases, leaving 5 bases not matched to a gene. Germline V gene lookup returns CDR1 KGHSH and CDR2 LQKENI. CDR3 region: CASSRTSGDYQETQYF. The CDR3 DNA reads TGTGCCAGCTCTCGGACTAGCGGGGACTACCAAGAGACCCAGTACTTC.

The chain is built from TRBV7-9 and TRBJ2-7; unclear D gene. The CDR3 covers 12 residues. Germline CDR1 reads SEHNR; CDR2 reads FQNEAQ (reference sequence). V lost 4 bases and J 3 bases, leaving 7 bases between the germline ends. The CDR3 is CASSWGIYEQYF. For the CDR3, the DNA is TGTGCCAGCAGCTGGGGTATCTACGAGCAGTACTTC. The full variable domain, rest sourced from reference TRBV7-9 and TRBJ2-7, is DTGVSQNPRHKITKRGQNVTFRCDPISEHNRLYWYRQTLGQGPEFLTYFQNEAQLEKSRLLSDRFSAERPKGSFSTLEIQRTEQGDSAMYLCASSWGIYEQYFGPGTRLTVT.

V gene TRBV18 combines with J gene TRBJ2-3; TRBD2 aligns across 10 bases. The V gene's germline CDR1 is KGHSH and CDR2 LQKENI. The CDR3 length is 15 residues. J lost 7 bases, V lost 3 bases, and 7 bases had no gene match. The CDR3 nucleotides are TGTGCCAGCTCACCTAGTCTAGCGGGGGAAAATACGCAGTATTTT. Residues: CASSPSLAGENTQYF.

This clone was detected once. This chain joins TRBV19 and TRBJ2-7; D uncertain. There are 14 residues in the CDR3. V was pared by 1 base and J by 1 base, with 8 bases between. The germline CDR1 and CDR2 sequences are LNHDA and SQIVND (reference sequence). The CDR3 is CASSIGQQSYEQYF. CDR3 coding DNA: TGTGCCAGTAGTATAGGGCAACAGTCCTACGAGCAGTACTTC.

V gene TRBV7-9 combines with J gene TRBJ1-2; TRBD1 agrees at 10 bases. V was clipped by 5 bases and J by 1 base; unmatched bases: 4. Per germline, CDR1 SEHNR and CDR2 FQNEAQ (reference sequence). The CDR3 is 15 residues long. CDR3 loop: CASSEGQGLNYGYTF. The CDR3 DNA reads TGTGCCAGCAGCGAGGGACAGGGGCTTAACTATGGCTACACCTTC.

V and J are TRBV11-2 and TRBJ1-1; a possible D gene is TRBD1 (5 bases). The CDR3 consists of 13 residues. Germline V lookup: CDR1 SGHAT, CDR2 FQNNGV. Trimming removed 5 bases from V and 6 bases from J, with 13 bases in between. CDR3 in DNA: TGTGCCAGCAGCATCGAGGGGCGGTCTGAAGCTTTCTTT. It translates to CASSIEGRSEAFF.

CDR3 bases: TGTGCCAGCAGTGAATTGCCGGGACAGTTATACGAGCAGTACTTC. Encoded protein: CASSELPGQLYEQYF. The chain has TRBV2 and TRBJ2-7; 7 bases agree with TRBD1. Germline lookup yields CDR1 SNHLY and CDR2 FYNNEI. Trimming removed 2 bases from V and 4 bases from J; junction bases left unmatched: 8. This CDR3 is built from 15 residues.

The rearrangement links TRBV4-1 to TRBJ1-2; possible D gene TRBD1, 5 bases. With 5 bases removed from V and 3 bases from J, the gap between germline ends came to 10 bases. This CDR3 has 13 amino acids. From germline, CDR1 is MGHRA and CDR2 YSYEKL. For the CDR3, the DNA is TGCGCCAGCAGCTGGAGGGGAGACTATGGCTACACCTTC. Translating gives CASSWRGDYGYTF.